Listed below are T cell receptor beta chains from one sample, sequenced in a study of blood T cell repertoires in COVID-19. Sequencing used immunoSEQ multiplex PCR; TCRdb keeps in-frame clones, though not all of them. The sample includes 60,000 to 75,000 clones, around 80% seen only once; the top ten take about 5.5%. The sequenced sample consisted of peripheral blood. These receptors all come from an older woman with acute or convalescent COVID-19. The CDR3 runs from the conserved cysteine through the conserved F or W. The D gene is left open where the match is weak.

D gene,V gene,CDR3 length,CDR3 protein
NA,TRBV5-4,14,CASGLPGTTDTQYF
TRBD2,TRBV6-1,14,CASSELTSGLTQYF
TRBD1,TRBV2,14,CASTMTGGTDTQYF
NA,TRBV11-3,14,CASSLVQEDEKLFF
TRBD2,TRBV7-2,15,CASSLASGAPETQYF
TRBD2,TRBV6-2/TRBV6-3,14,CASSYSTSWETQYF
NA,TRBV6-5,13,CASKEANSYEQYF
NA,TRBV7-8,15,CASSGYDSLGTEAFF
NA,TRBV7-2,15,CASTPARENTGELFF
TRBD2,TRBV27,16,CASSLSVGGSYNEQFF
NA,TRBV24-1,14,CATSSWGGADTQYF
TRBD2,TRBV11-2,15,CASSLWRGSQETQYF
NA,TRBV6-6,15,CASSRSQGSGTEAFF
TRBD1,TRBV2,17,CASSEVRTGWGNTEAFF
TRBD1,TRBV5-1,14,CASSRDRGNSPLHF
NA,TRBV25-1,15,CASSELAEGNEKLFF
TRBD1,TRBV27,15,CASRQAGGFSGEQFF
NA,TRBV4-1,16,CASSQVSAILVQEQFF
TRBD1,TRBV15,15,CATSRDQGASSPLHF
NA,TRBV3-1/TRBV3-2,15,CASSHLGGALGEQYF
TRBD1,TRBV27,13,CASSHRGRGGYTF
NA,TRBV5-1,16,CASSLRQVRNTGELFF
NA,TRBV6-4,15,CASSAKGGSTDTQYF
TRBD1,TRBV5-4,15,CASSPGQGARETQYF
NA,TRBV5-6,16,CASSFTTVQFRETQYF
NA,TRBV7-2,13,CASSSQGNQPQHF
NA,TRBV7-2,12,CASSAGSYEQYF